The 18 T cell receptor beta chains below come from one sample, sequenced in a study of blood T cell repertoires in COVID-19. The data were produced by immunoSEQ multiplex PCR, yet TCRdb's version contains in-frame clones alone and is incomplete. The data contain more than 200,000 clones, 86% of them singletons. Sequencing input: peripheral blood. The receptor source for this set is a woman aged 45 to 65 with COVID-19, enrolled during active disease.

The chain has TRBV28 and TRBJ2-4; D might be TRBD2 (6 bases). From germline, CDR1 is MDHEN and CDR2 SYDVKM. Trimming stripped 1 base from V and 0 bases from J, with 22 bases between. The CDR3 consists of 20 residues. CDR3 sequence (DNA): TGTGCCAGCAGTTTATCGGTGGGGAGGCCGAGGTTACTAGCCAAAAACATTCAGTACTTC. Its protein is CASSLSVGRPRLLAKNIQYF.

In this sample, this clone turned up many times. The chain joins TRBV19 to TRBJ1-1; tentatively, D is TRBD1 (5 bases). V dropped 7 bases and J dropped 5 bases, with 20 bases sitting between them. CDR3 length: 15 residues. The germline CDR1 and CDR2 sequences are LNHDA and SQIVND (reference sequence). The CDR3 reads CASTVWQGRTTEAFF. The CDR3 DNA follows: TGTGCCAGTACCGTATGGCAGGGCCGAACAACTGAAGCTTTCTTT. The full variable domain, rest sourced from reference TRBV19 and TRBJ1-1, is DGGITQSPKYLFRKEGQNVTLSCEQNLNHDAMYWYRQDPGQGLRLIYYSQIVNDFQKGDIAEGYSVSREKKESFPLTVTSAQKNPTAFYLCASTVWQGRTTEAFFGQGTRLTVV.

This chain's CDR3 is CASSQGYRGQFSGNTIYF. CDR3 in DNA: TGCGCCAGCAGCCAAGGTTACAGGGGGCAATTCTCTGGAAACACCATATATTTT. The chain employs TRBV4-3 and TRBJ1-3, with 9 bases lining up with TRBD1. The CDR3 runs 18 residues. Trimming took 1 base from V and 0 from J; bases not matched to a gene: 7. Germline V gene lookup returns CDR1 LGHNA and CDR2 YSLEER.

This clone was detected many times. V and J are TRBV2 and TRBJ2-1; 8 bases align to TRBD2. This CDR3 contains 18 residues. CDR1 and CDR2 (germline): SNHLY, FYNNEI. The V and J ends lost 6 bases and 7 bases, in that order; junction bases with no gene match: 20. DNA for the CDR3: TGTGCCAGCAGGAGACTGGGGGCAGCGGGGGAAGGGAAGAATGAGCAGTTCTTC. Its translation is CASRRLGAAGEGKNEQFF.

Here the CDR3 reads CASSPRLAGAEDTQYF. The DNA of the CDR3 is TGCGCCAGCAGCCCTCGACTAGCGGGGGCTGAGGATACGCAGTATTTT. The chain joins TRBV4-3 to TRBJ2-3; 12 positions match TRBD2. The junction had 8 bases not matched to a gene; V was cut back by 4 bases and J by 6 bases. The CDR3 sequence is 16 residues long. CDR1 and CDR2 (germline): LGHNA, YSLEER.

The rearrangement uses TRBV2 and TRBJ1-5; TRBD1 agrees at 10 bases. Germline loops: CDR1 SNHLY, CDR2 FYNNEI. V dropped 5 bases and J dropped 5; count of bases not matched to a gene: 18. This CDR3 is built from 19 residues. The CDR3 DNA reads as TGTGCCAGCAGTACCGTCCGGGACAGGGGACTAAAGTGGGATCAGCCCCAGCATTTT. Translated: CASSTVRDRGLKWDQPQHF.

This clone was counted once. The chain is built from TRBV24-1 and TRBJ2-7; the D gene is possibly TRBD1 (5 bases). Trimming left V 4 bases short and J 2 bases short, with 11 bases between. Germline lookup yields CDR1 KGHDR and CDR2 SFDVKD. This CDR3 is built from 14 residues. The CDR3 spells CATSDTTATYEQYF. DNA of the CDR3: TGTGCCACCAGTGACACGACAGCTACCTACGAGCAGTACTTC.

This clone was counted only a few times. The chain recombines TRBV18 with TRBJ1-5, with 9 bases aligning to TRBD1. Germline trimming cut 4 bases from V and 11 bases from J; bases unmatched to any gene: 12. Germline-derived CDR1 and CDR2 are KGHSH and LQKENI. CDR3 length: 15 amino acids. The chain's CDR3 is CASSLRQGGLGTQHF. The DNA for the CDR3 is TGTGCCAGCTCACTCAGACAGGGGGGACTAGGGACCCAGCATTTT.

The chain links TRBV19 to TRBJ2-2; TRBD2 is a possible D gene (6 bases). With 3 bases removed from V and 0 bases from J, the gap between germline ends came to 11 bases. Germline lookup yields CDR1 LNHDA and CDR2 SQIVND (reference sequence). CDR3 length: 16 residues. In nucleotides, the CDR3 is TGTGCCAGTAGTATCGGCGGGACCGCGAACACCGGGGAGCTGTTTTTT. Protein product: CASSIGGTANTGELFF.

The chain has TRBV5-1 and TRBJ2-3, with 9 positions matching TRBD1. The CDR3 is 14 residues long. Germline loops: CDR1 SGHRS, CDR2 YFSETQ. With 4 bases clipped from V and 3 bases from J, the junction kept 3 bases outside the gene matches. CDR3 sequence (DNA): TGCGCCAGCAGCGTTGACAGGGGGACAGATACGCAGTATTTT. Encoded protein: CASSVDRGTDTQYF.

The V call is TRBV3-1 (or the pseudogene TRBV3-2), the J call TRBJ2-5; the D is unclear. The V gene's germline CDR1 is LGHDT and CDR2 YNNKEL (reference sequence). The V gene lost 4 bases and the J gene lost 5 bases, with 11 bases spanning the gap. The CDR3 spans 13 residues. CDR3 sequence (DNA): TGTGCCAGCAGCCCAGGCGTGGTTGAGACCCAGTACTTC. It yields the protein CASSPGVVETQYF.

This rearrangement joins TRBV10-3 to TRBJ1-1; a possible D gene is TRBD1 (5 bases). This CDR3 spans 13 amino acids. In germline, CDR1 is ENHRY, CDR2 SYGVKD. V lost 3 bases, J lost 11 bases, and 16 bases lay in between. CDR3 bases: TGTGCCATCAGTGATTGGGGACTTTTGGGTGCTTTCTTT. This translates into CAISDWGLLGAFF.

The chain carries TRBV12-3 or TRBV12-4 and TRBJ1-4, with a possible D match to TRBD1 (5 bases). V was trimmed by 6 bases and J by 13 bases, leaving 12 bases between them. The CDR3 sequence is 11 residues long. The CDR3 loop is CASSVGVRLFF. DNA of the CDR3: TGTGCCAGCAGCGTAGGGGTGAGACTGTTTTTT.

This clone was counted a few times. This CDR3 reads CASSPGFNTGELFF. As DNA, the CDR3 is TGTGCCAGCAGCCCAGGGTTTAACACCGGGGAGCTGTTTTTT. This chain joins TRBV11-2 and TRBJ2-2, with D possibly TRBD1 on 5 matching bases. Trimming removed 5 bases from V and 2 bases from J, with 9 bases in between. Germline V gene data show CDR1 as SGHAT and CDR2 as FQNNGV. The CDR3 extends over 14 amino acids. Variable domain in full (rest from reference TRBV11-2 and TRBJ2-2): EAGVAQSPRYKIIEKRQSVAFWCNPISGHATLYWYQQILGQGPKLLIQFQNNGVVDDSQLPKDRFSAERLKGVDSTLKIQPAKLEDSAVYLCASSPGFNTGELFFGEGSRLTVL.

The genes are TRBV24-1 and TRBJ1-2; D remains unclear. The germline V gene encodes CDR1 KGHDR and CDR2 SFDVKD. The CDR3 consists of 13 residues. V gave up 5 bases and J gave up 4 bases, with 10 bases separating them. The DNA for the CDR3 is TGTGCCACCAGTGGGGCGAATTTCTATGGCTACACCTTC. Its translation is CATSGANFYGYTF.

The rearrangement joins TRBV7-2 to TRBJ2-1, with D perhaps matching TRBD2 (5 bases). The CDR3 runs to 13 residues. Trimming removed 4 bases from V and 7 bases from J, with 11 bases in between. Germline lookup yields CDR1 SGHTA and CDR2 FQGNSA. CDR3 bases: TGTGCCAGCAGCTATCCCCGGGGAAATGAGCAGTTCTTC. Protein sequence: CASSYPRGNEQFF.

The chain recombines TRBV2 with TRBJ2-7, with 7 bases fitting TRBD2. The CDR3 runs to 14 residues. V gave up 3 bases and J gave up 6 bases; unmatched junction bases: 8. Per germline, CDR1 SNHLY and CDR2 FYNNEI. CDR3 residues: CASSDRRTRPEQYF. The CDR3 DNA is TGTGCCAGCAGTGATAGGCGGACTAGACCCGAGCAGTACTTC.

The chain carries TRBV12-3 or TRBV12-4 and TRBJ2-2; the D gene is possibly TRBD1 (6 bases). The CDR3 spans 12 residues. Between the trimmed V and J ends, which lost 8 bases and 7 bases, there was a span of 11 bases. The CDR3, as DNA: TGTGCCAGCCACAGGGCGGGCGGGGAGCTGTTTTTT. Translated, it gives CASHRAGGELFF.